This T cell receptor beta chain is from a study of blood T cell repertoires in COVID-19. The assay was immunoSEQ multiplex PCR, and TCRdb's table has in-frame clones only and misses some. The sample consists of 25,000 to 30,000 clones, roughly 78% of them appearing once. The V end lost 5 bases, the J end lost 3 bases, and 11 bases lay between the germline ends. The CDR3 has 14 residues. The germline CDR1 and CDR2 sequences are LNHNV and YYDKDF (reference sequence). The receptor was isolated from a boy aged 2 to 9 with active or convalescent COVID-19. The chain combines TRBV15 with TRBJ1-5, with a tentative D call TRBD1 (5 bases). Sequencing used peripheral blood. In nucleotides, the CDR3 is TGTGCCACCAGCCAGGGTCGCCTCAATCAGCCCCAGCATTTT. Translated: CATSQGRLNQPQHF.